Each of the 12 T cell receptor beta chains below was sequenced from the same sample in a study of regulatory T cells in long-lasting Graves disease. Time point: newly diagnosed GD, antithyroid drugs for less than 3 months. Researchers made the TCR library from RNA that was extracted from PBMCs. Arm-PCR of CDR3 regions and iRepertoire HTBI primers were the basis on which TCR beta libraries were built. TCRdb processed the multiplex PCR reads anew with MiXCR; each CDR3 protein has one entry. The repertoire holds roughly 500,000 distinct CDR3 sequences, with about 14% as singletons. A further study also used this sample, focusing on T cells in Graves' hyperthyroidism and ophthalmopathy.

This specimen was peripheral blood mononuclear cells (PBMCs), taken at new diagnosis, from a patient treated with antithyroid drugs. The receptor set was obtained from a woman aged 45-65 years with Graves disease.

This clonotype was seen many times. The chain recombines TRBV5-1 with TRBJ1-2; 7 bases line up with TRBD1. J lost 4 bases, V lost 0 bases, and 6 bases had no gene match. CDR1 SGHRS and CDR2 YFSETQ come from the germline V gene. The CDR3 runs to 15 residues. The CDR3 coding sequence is TGCGCCAGCAGCTTGGAGGCAGGGGGTTCCTATGGCTACACCTTC. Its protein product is CASSLEAGGSYGYTF.

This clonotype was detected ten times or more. In DNA, the CDR3 is TGTGCCAGCAGCCCTACAGGGGTTAACAATCAGCCCCAGCATTTT. This codes for CASSPTGVNNQPQHF. The V and J genes are TRBV7-9 and TRBJ1-5, with 7 bases fitting TRBD1. Losses at the gene ends were 5 bases for V and 3 bases for J; bases not matched to a gene: 7. The V gene's germline CDR1 is SEHNR and CDR2 FQNEAQ (reference sequence). This CDR3 has 15 amino acids.

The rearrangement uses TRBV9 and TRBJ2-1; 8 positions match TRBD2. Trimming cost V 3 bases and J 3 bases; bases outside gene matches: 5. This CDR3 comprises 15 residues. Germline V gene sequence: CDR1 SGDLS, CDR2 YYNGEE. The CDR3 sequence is CASSAAGTSYNEQFF. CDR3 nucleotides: TGTGCCAGCAGCGCCGCCGGGACTAGCTACAATGAGCAGTTCTTC. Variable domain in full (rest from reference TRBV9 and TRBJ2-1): DSGVTQTPKHLITATGQRVTLRCSPRSGDLSVYWYQQSLDQGLQFLIQYYNGEERAKGNILERFSAQQFPDLHSELNLSSLELGDSALYFCASSAAGTSYNEQFFGPGTRLTVL.

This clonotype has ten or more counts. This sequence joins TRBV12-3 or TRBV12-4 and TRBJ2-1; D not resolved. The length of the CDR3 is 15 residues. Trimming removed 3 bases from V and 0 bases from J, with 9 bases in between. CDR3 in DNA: TGTGCCAGCAGTTTTGATGGAAGCTCCTACAATGAGCAGTTCTTC. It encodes CASSFDGSSYNEQFF.

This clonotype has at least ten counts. CDR3 coding DNA: TGTGCCACAGTAGGACAGGGGGACACCGGGGAGCTGTTTTTT. Translated, it gives CATVGQGDTGELFF. This sequence joins TRBV28 and TRBJ2-2, with 10 bases lining up with TRBD1. The J segment lost 3 bases and the V segment lost 10 bases, leaving 5 bases of the junction unmatched. Germline V gives CDR1 MDHEN, CDR2 SYDVKM. The CDR3 is 14 amino acids.

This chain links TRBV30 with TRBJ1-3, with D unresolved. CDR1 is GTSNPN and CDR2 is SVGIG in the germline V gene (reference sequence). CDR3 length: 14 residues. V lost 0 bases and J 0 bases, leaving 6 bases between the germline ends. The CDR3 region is CAWSVVSSGNTIYF. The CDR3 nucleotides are TGTGCCTGGAGTGTCGTCAGCTCTGGAAACACCATATATTTT.

The CDR3 reads CASSLWTSGKRGNEQFF. Here the CDR3 DNA reads TGTGCCAGCAGTTTATGGACTAGCGGAAAGCGGGGCAATGAGCAGTTCTTC. This chain uses TRBV27 with TRBJ2-1, with 10 bases aligning to TRBD2. This CDR3 is built from 17 residues. CDR1 and CDR2 from the germline V gene are MNHEY and SMNVEV (reference sequence). The V gene end was trimmed by 1 base and the J gene end by 6 bases; junction bases not matched to a gene: 9.

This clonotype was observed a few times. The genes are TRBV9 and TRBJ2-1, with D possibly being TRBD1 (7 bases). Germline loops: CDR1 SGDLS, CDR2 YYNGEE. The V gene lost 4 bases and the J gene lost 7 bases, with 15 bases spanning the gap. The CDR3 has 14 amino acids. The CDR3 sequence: CASSSGGSSNEQFF. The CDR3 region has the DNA TGTGCCAGCAGCTCAGGGGGGTCCTCAAATGAGCAGTTCTTC.

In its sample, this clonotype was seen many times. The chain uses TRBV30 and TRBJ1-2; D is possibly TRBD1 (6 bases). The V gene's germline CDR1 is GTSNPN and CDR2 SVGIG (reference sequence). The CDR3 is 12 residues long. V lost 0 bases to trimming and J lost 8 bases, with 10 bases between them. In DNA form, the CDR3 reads TGTGCCTGGAGTGTACAGGGTTTAGGCTACACCTTC. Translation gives CAWSVQGLGYTF.

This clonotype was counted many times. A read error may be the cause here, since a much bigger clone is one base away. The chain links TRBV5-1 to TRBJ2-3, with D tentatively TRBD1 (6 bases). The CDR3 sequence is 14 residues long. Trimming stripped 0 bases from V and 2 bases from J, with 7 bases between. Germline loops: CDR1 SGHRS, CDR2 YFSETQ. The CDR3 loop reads CASSLGDNTDTQYF. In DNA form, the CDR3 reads TGCGCCAGCAGCTTGGGGGACAACACAGATACGCAGTATTTT.

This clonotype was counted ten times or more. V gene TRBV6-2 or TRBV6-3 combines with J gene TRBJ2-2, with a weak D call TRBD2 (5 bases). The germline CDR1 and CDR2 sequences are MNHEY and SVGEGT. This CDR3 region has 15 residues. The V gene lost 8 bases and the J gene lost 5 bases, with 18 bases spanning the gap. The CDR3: CASGEHRVGTGELFF. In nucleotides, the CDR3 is TGTGCCAGCGGGGAGCATCGGGTAGGGACCGGGGAGCTGTTTTTT.

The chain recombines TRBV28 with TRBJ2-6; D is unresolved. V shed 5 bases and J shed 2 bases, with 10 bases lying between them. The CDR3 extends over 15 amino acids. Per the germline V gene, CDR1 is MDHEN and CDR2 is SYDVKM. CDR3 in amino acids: CASSPRMTGANVLTF. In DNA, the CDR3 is TGTGCCAGCAGTCCCCGTATGACTGGGGCCAACGTCCTGACTTTC.